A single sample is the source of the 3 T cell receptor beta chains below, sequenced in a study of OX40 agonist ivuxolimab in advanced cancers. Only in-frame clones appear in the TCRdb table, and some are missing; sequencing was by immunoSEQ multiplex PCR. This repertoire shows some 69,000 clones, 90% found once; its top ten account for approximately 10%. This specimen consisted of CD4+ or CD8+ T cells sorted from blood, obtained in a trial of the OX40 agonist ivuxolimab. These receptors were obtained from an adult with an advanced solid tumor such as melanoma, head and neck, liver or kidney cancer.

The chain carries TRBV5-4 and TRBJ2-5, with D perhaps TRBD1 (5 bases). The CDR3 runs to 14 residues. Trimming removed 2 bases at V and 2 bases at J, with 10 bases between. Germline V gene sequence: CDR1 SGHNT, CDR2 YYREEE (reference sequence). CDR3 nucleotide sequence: TGTGCCAGCAGCTTAGCAGGGAAGCAAGAGACCCAGTACTTC. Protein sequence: CASSLAGKQETQYF.

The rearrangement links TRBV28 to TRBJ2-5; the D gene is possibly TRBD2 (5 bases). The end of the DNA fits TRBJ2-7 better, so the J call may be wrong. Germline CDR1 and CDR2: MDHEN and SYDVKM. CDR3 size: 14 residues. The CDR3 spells CASIQATSSYEQYF. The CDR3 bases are TGTGCCAGCATCCAAGCAACTAGCTCCTACGAGCAGTACTTC.

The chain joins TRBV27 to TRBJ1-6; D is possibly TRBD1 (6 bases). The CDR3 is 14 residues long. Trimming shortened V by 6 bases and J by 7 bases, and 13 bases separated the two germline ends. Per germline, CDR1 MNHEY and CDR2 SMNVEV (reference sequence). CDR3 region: CASRPQGKNSPLHF. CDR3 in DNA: TGTGCCAGCAGACCACAGGGCAAGAATTCACCCCTCCACTTT.